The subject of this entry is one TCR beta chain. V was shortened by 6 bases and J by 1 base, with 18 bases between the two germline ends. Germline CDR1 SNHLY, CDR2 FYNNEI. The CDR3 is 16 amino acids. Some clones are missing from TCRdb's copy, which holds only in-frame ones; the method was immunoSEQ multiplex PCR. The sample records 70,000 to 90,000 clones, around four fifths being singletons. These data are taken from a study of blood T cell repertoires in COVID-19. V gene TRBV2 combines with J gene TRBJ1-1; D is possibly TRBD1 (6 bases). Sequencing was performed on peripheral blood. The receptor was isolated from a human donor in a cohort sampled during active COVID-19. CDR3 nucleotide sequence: TGTGCCAGCAGCGCCACAGGGTCCCGGGGGAACACTGAAGCTTTCTTT. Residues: CASSATGSRGNTEAFF.